This is a list of T cell receptor beta chains from one sample in a study of blood T cell repertoires in COVID-19. Profiled with immunoSEQ multiplex PCR; TCRdb holds only in-frame clones, not every one. The repertoire holds 100,000 or so clones, with roughly 82% as singletons. The source material was peripheral blood. All receptors derive from a man aged 70-80 years with active or convalescent COVID-19. The CDR3 runs from the conserved cysteine through the conserved F or W. Each record gives: CDR3 DNA, CDR3 protein, V gene, J gene, clone size, D gene. A D gene is named only where the DNA matches it firmly. Rows give clone size only sometimes, using once, few, many, or a class for an expanded clone.

TGTGCCAGCAGCAAACCCGGTACTGGGGCCAACGTCCTGACTTTC	CASSKPGTGANVLTF	TRBV9	TRBJ2-6	-	-
TGTGCCAGCAGCTTCGAGGGAGGTGGGGCCAACGTCCTGACTTTC	CASSFEGGGANVLTF	TRBV7-8	TRBJ2-6	-	-
TGCGCCAGCAGCCAAGACCAGGGCGGCATTCAGTACTTC	CASSQDQGGIQYF	TRBV4-3	TRBJ2-4	-	-
TGTGCCAGCAGCTTTGAGGGTCGAGGTACAGATACGCAGTATTTT	CASSFEGRGTDTQYF	TRBV7-3	TRBJ2-3	-	-
TGTGCCACCAGTGATTTCGAACAGTACAATCAGCCCCAGCATTTT	CATSDFEQYNQPQHF	TRBV24-1	TRBJ1-5	-	-
TGTGCCAGTAGTATAGGTAGAAAACTGTTTTTT	CASSIGRKLFF	TRBV19	TRBJ1-4	-	-
TGTGCCAGCAGTGATGCTGGGTTACGACTACGGGGTGAGCAGTTCTTC	CASSDAGLRLRGEQFF	TRBV6-1	TRBJ2-1	few	-
TGTGCCAGCAGCTTAACAGGGGCAGGGGAGACCCAGTACTTC	CASSLTGAGETQYF	TRBV11-3	TRBJ2-5	-	TRBD1
TGTGCCAGCAGCCCAGCACTGGGACTAAAGAACTATGGCTACACCTTC	CASSPALGLKNYGYTF	TRBV3-1/TRBV3-2	TRBJ1-2	-	-
TGTGCCATCCATGTAGCGGGGGCTGATACGCAGTATTTT	CAIHVAGADTQYF	TRBV6-5	TRBJ2-3	-	TRBD2
TGTGCCATCAGCTCAGGACAGCAAGAGACCCAGTACTTC	CAISSGQQETQYF	TRBV10-3	TRBJ2-5	many	-
TGTGCCAGCAGTACTAGCGGGGGGGCCTACGAGCAGTACTTC	CASSTSGGAYEQYF	TRBV5-4	TRBJ2-7	-	TRBD2
TGTGCCAGCTCCCAGGACAGGGGTTCCTACGAGCAGTACTTC	CASSQDRGSYEQYF	TRBV18	TRBJ2-7	-	TRBD1
TGTGCCAGCTCACCACTCGAGAGCAATCAGCCCCAGCATTTT	CASSPLESNQPQHF	TRBV18	TRBJ1-5	-	-
TGTGCCAGCAGCTTGGGGTCCGGGACTAGGGCAGAGACCCAGTACTTC	CASSLGSGTRAETQYF	TRBV11-2	TRBJ2-5	-	TRBD2
TGTGCCAGCAGTCACCCCGGGACTGGCACAGATACGCAGTATTTT	CASSHPGTGTDTQYF	TRBV6-5	TRBJ2-3	-	-
TGTGCCAGCGGAGGGGAACAGTCCACAGATACGCAGTATTTT	CASGGEQSTDTQYF	TRBV2	TRBJ2-3	-	-
TGTGCCAGCAGCTTGACAGGGAAAGGGGGTGAAAAACTGTTTTTT	CASSLTGKGGEKLFF	TRBV11-2	TRBJ1-4	-	TRBD1
TGTGCCAGCAGCAGTACGGGTCTGAACACTGAAGCTTTCTTT	CASSSTGLNTEAFF	TRBV7-2	TRBJ1-1	-	-
TGTGCCAGCTCCCTAGGACAGGGAGTGCATGAGCAGTTCTTC	CASSLGQGVHEQFF	TRBV18	TRBJ2-1	-	TRBD1
TGTGCCAGCTCACGGTGGGGGGTGAACACTGAAGCTTTCTTT	CASSRWGVNTEAFF	TRBV18	TRBJ1-1	-	-
TGTGCCAGCAGCTTAGATCCAGGGGGATTTACTGAAGCTTTCTTT	CASSLDPGGFTEAFF	TRBV11-3	TRBJ1-1	-	TRBD1
TGTGCCAGCAGGGTCGGACAAACAACTTCTGCAACTAATGAAAAACTGTTTTTT	CASRVGQTTSATNEKLFF	TRBV21-1	TRBJ1-4	-	-
TGTGCTAGCAGCTTAGGACTAGCGGGGGGCCAAGAGACCCAGTACTTC	CASSLGLAGGQETQYF	TRBV7-7	TRBJ2-5	-	TRBD2
TGTGCCACCAGCACCCACAGGGAAACTGAAGCTTTCTTT	CATSTHRETEAFF	TRBV15	TRBJ1-1	-	-
TGTGCCAGCAGCTTGGGGACAGGCCTTGCGAACACTGAAGCTTTCTTT	CASSLGTGLANTEAFF	TRBV5-5	TRBJ1-1	few	TRBD1
TGTGCCAGCAGAGAACAGGGCAAGCGGGCTTTCTTT	CASREQGKRAFF	TRBV5-8	TRBJ1-1	-	-
TGTGCCAGCAGCTTAGAGCGGGCGGGGCGGAACATTCAGTACTTC	CASSLERAGRNIQYF	TRBV11-2	TRBJ2-4	-	-
TGTGCCAGCAGCTCCAGCGGGGGCTATGGCTACACCTTC	CASSSSGGYGYTF	TRBV5-6	TRBJ1-2	-	-
TGTGCCAGCAGCTTGGAATACGGACAGGGTAATCAGCCCCAGCATTTT	CASSLEYGQGNQPQHF	TRBV5-5	TRBJ1-5	once	TRBD1
TGTGCCAGCAGCTTAGGGGTTACTAGGTTCCAAGAGACCCAGTACTTC	CASSLGVTRFQETQYF	TRBV7-2	TRBJ2-5	-	-
TGTGCCAGCAAGGGGCAGGCTGGACAAGAGACCCAGTACTTC	CASKGQAGQETQYF	TRBV11-3	TRBJ2-5	-	-
TGTGCCAGCAGTAGCGTTTACCAATACAATGAGCAGTTCTTC	CASSSVYQYNEQFF	TRBV27	TRBJ2-1	-	-
TGTGCCAGCAGCCCGGCCGGACAGGGTCGGCACACCGGGGAGCTGTTTTTT	CASSPAGQGRHTGELFF	TRBV6-2/TRBV6-3	TRBJ2-2	-	TRBD1
TGTGCCAGCAGTCCGCAGGGCTCTGAAAAACTGTTTTTT	CASSPQGSEKLFF	TRBV12-3/TRBV12-4	TRBJ1-4	few	-
TGTGCCAGCAGCGACCAGGGTTCTGGAAACACCATATATTTT	CASSDQGSGNTIYF	TRBV9	TRBJ1-3	-	-
TGTGCCAGCAGCCAAGTAGCGGGGGGGTTCACAGATACGCAGTATTTT	CASSQVAGGFTDTQYF	TRBV3-1/TRBV3-2	TRBJ2-3	-	TRBD2
TGTGCCAGCTCACCACCCCGGGGCCAAGAGACCCAGTACTTC	CASSPPRGQETQYF	TRBV18	TRBJ2-5	once	-
TGTGCCAGCGGGGGACAGGGAGGCACCGGGGAGCTGTTTTTT	CASGGQGGTGELFF	TRBV2	TRBJ2-2	-	TRBD1
TGTGCCAGCAGCCATTCAGGGTCTAATCAGCCCCAGCATTTT	CASSHSGSNQPQHF	TRBV27	TRBJ1-5	-	-
TGTGCCACCAGTTCCAGGGGAACTGATGAGCAGTTCTTC	CATSSRGTDEQFF	TRBV24-1	TRBJ2-1	once	-
TGTGCCAGCAGCCCTGGGACAGGGGCTGAAGCTTTCTTT	CASSPGTGAEAFF	TRBV7-3	TRBJ1-1	few	TRBD1
TGTGCCAGCAGTTCTGGGACAGGGGCCAACCTTGGAGAGACCCAGTACTTC	CASSSGTGANLGETQYF	TRBV6-2/TRBV6-3	TRBJ2-5	-	TRBD1
TGTGCCAGCAGCTTAGGGTACCAGGTTGATCAAAAACTGTTTTTT	CASSLGYQVDQKLFF	TRBV7-9	TRBJ1-4	-	-
TGTGCCAGCAGCGACGGGACAGGCTGCAATCAGCCCCAGCATTTT	CASSDGTGCNQPQHF	TRBV7-9	TRBJ1-5	-	TRBD1
TGTGCCACCGGGAAGTTGGACAGAGCCTACGAGCAGTACTTC	CATGKLDRAYEQYF	TRBV27	TRBJ2-7	-	-
TGTGCCAGCAGCCAGCACGGAGCGGGAGGACAAGAGACCCAGTACTTC	CASSQHGAGGQETQYF	TRBV5-6	TRBJ2-5	-	TRBD2
TGTGCCAGCACCCCAAGGGAGCGACCAGATCCGGGGGAGCTGTTTTTT	CASTPRERPDPGELFF	TRBV4-2	TRBJ2-2	once	-
TGTGCCAGCAGCGTCGGACAGACGAACACCGGGGAGCTGTTTTTT	CASSVGQTNTGELFF	TRBV9	TRBJ2-2	-	-
TGTGCCAGCTCACCATCAGTGAACACTGAAGCTTTCTTT	CASSPSVNTEAFF	TRBV18	TRBJ1-1	few	-
TGTGCCAGCAGCCCCTCGAGACAGGGGGCGCGTGAGCAGTACTTC	CASSPSRQGAREQYF	TRBV5-4	TRBJ2-7	-	TRBD1
TGCGCCAGCAGCATGAGGACTAGCGGGGGCCTGAAAGAGGAGACCCAGTACTTC	CASSMRTSGGLKEETQYF	TRBV5-1	TRBJ2-5	once	TRBD2
TGCGCCAGCAGCCCGGGACAGGCCCAAGAGACCCAGTACTTC	CASSPGQAQETQYF	TRBV5-1	TRBJ2-5	few	TRBD1
TGTGCCAGCAGCTTAGCGATCACAGCGGCAAGCTACGAGCAGTACTTC	CASSLAITAASYEQYF	TRBV7-8	TRBJ2-7	-	-
TGTGCCAGCAGTTACGCGGGGCACAATCAGCCCCAGCATTTT	CASSYAGHNQPQHF	TRBV6-2/TRBV6-3	TRBJ1-5	-	-
TGTGCCAGCAGCCAGGGGGGACAGGGGCGGGGCTACACCTTC	CASSQGGQGRGYTF	TRBV3-1/TRBV3-2	TRBJ1-2	-	TRBD1
TGTGCCAGTAAAGACACGGGACAGGGGGAGAGTCAGCCCCAGCATTTT	CASKDTGQGESQPQHF	TRBV19	TRBJ1-5	-	TRBD1
TGTGCCTGGAGTGAAGGACTAGCTGACATTCAGTACTTC	CAWSEGLADIQYF	TRBV30	TRBJ2-4	-	TRBD2